This note documents a single TCR beta chain sequence. This entry is derived from a study of blood T cell repertoires in COVID-19. The table came from immunoSEQ multiplex PCR; TCRdb's copy has only in-frame clones and leaves some out. The sample has about 220,000 clones; about three quarters are singletons. Sample: peripheral blood. This sequence originates from a woman in her 70s with acute or convalescent COVID-19.

CDR3 in DNA: TGTGCCAGCAGGAAGGGGACTAGCGGAGCCAATGAGCAGTTCTTC. It yields the protein CASRKGTSGANEQFF. The chain joins TRBV2 to TRBJ2-1; 11 nucleotides align to TRBD2. This CDR3 region has 15 residues. In germline, CDR1 is SNHLY, CDR2 FYNNEI. The ends lost 6 bases at V and 6 bases at J; junction bases unmatched: 7.